The present T cell receptor beta chain was sequenced within a study of HIV-infected patients and healthy controls. TCRdb reprocessed the 5' RACE reads with MiXCR, giving one entry per CDR3 protein. The repertoire holds roughly 68,000 distinct CDR3 sequences, with roughly 19% as singletons. In this sample, this clonotype turned up a few times. Germline assignment: CDR1 MNHEY and CDR2 SMNVEV (reference sequence). V lost 3 bases, J lost 4 bases, and 13 bases lay in between. This CDR3 contains 14 residues. V is TRBV27 and J is TRBJ2-7, with a tentative D call TRBD1 (5 bases). Specimen: CD4+ T cells from blood. The sequence was collected from a human donor in good health. The CDR3 loop reads CASSLQGSRYEQYF. CDR3 in DNA: TGTGCCAGCAGTTTGCAGGGTTCGCGATACGAGCAGTACTTC.